This entry is about one T cell receptor (beta chain). The antigen remains undetermined. The PCR made use of 60 Vbeta and 13 Jbeta primers. Clones were read by immunoSEQ multiplex PCR, and TCRdb kept only the in-frame ones, dropping some. The sample records under 90,000 clones, 70% being singletons. This record comes from a study of cytomegalovirus exposure and HLA in healthy donors. Whole-study results and caveats: Accounts indicate the classifier identified cytomegalovirus status with strong specificity and sensitivity. Among TCR beta chains, those listed as cytomegalovirus-associated numbered over 150. Earlier analysis looked at TCR beta V segments, and most were productive about 87% or about 30% of the time.

The V end lost 5 bases, the J end lost 2 bases, and 16 bases lay between the germline ends. Germline V gene sequence: CDR1 SEHNR, CDR2 FQNEAQ (reference sequence). The CDR3 has 15 residues. The sample was PBMCs. The clonotype was recovered from a woman aged 50 to 60 in good health and CMV-seropositive. V is TRBV7-9 and J is TRBJ2-7; the D gene is possibly TRBD2 (5 bases). CDR3 nucleotides: TGTGCCAGCAGCCTAAGCGAGGGCAGAACCTACGAGCAGTACTTC. Its protein is CASSLSEGRTYEQYF.